Following are 13 T cell receptor beta chains from one sample sequenced in a study of blood T cells in healthy people across ages. A second 7 to 11 cycle PCR used barcoded and J-beta primers. TCRdb re-derived calls from the 5' RACE reads in MiXCR, one entry per CDR3 protein. The table records roughly 1,500,000 distinct CDR3 sequences, around 35% of them present only once. The sequenced material came from blood. These receptors all stem from a woman aged 25 to 39 in good health.

This clonotype has only one observation. V usage is TRBV3-1 and J usage is TRBJ2-5; D is uncertain. Germline V gene data show CDR1 as LGHDT and CDR2 as YNNKEL (reference sequence). V dropped 4 bases and J dropped 4 bases, with 16 bases sitting between them. The CDR3 runs to 15 residues. This CDR3 is CASSLRTSRSETQYF. CDR3 coding DNA: TGTGCCAGCAGCCTGAGGACCTCCAGGTCAGAGACCCAGTACTTC.

This rearrangement joins TRBV5-1 to TRBJ1-5, with a possible D match to TRBD1 (5 bases). CDR1 and CDR2 (germline): SGHRS, YFSETQ. This CDR3 contains 13 residues. Trimming cost V 5 bases and J 7 bases, with 13 bases left between them. The CDR3 region has the DNA TGCGCCAGCAGTATGGCAGGGCAGCAGCCCCAGCATTTT. Its translation: CASSMAGQQPQHF. The variable domain in full, completed from reference TRBV5-1 and TRBJ1-5, reads KAGVTQTPRYLIKTRGQQVTLSCSPISGHRSVSWYQQTPGQGLQFLFEYFSETQRNKGNFPGRFSGRQFSNSRSEMNVSTLELGDSALYLCASSMAGQQPQHFGDGTRLSIL.

This clonotype appeared once. V is TRBV9 and J is TRBJ2-2; D gene ambiguous. The ends were cut back, 4 bases at V and 0 bases at J, with 10 bases in the middle. The CDR3 totals 15 residues. Per germline, CDR1 SGDLS and CDR2 YYNGEE. DNA for the CDR3: TGTGCCAGCAGCCCTGTCGAAGCGAACACCGGGGAGCTGTTTTTT. Its protein is CASSPVEANTGELFF.

As regards this clonotype: A much larger clone sits a single nucleotide away, making a read error possible. The chain uses TRBV12-3 or TRBV12-4 and TRBJ2-3; D is possibly TRBD2 (7 bases). Trimming pared 4 bases from V and 4 bases from J, leaving 12 bases between. The CDR3 is 14 residues long. CDR3 region: CASSWGGQADTQYF. Written as DNA, the CDR3 is TGTGCCAGCAGTTGGGGGGGGCAGGCAGATACGCAGTATTTT.

The V call is TRBV30, the J call TRBJ1-2, with 7 bases aligning to TRBD1. After removal of 5 bases from V and 7 bases from J, the junction contained 4 bases not matched to a gene. There are 11 residues in the CDR3. Germline-derived CDR1 and CDR2 are GTSNPN and SVGIG (reference sequence). As DNA, the CDR3 is TGTGCCTGGTTAGGGGGCTTTGGCTACACCTTC. The encoded protein is CAWLGGFGYTF.

This clonotype was recorded a few times. The rearrangement uses TRBV5-1 and TRBJ1-1, with a possible D match to TRBD1 (5 bases). This CDR3 has 14 amino acids. CDR1 and CDR2 (germline): SGHRS, YFSETQ. The V and J ends lost 3 bases and 5 bases respectively, with 14 bases between them. The CDR3 DNA reads TGCGCCAGCAGCTCAGGAGTGGGGGGAACTGAAGCTTTCTTT. The encoded protein is CASSSGVGGTEAFF. Together with reference TRBV5-1 and TRBJ1-1, the CDR3 gives the full variable domain: KAGVTQTPRYLIKTRGQQVTLSCSPISGHRSVSWYQQTPGQGLQFLFEYFSETQRNKGNFPGRFSGRQFSNSRSEMNVSTLELGDSALYLCASSSGVGGTEAFFGQGTRLTVV.

At least ten counts were recorded for this clonotype. The junction and the germline gene differ at one end; a read error may be behind it. The J gene is TRBJ1-2, the V gene TRBV4-1; D uncertain. Germline CDR1 reads MGHRA; CDR2 reads YSYEKL. The CDR3 loop spans 12 amino acids. The DNA of the CDR3 is TGTGCCAGCAGCCAAGGGCTGGGGGGCTACACCTTC. Translating it yields CASSQGLGGYTF.

The rearrangement joins TRBV7-6 to TRBJ1-1; tentatively, D is TRBD1 (6 bases). Trimming stripped 0 bases from V and 1 base from J, with 18 bases between. Germline V lookup: CDR1 SGHVS, CDR2 FNYEAQ. This CDR3 comprises 18 residues. CDR3 in amino acids: CASSLALGAGPSNTEAFF. CDR3 sequence (DNA): TGTGCCAGCAGCTTAGCGCTGGGGGCAGGCCCCTCGAACACTGAAGCTTTCTTT.

Details on this clonotype: At one end the junction does not follow the germline gene, possibly because of a read error. This chain joins TRBV5-1 and TRBJ2-1, with TRBD1 identical over 9 bases. The CDR3 consists of 13 residues. Germline V gene lookup returns CDR1 SGHRS and CDR2 YFSETQ. The CDR3 nucleotides are TGCGCCAGCAGCCAGGGACAGGGTAATGAGCGGTTCTTC. Its protein product is CASSQGQGNERFF.

Concerning this clonotype itself: The junction and the germline gene differ at one end; a read error may be behind it. The CDR3 loop is CAAETSGTDTRYF. The CDR3 DNA sequence: TGTGCCGCTGAAACCTCAGGGACAGATACGCGGTATTTT. The chain couples TRBV4-2 to TRBJ2-3; 7 bases agree with TRBD1. The CDR3 covers 13 residues. CDR1 is LGHNA and CDR2 is YNFKEQ in the germline V gene.

This sequence joins TRBV5-4 and TRBJ2-7, with 10 nucleotides matching TRBD1. The ends lost 4 bases at V and 4 bases at J; junction bases unmatched: 5. Germline CDR1 reads SGHNT; CDR2 reads YYREEE (reference sequence). The CDR3 consists of 14 residues. The CDR3 protein is CASSRDRGKYEQYF. In DNA, the CDR3 is TGTGCCAGCAGCCGGGACAGGGGAAAGTACGAGCAGTACTTC.

This clonotype came up a few times. The chain employs TRBV12-3 or TRBV12-4 and TRBJ2-7, with a possible D match to TRBD2 (7 bases). This CDR3 has 17 residues. V lost 1 base and J 0 bases, leaving 16 bases between the germline ends. The CDR3 DNA is TGTGCCAGCAGTTTAGGCTGGGTGGGGGGGCCCTCCTACGAGCAGTACTTC. Protein product: CASSLGWVGGPSYEQYF.

A word on this clonotype: The final CDR3 position lacks the conserved phenylalanine or tryptophan, pointing to a likely read error. The chain has TRBV15 and TRBJ1-4; no clear D gene. The V end lost 1 base, the J end lost 5 bases, and 8 bases lay between the germline ends. CDR1 and CDR2 from the germline V gene are LNHNV and YYDKDF (reference sequence). The CDR3 covers 14 residues. The CDR3 region is CATSRVGLNEKLFC. The DNA for the CDR3 is TGTGCCACCAGCAGAGTCGGGCTAAATGAAAAACTGTTTTGT.